These 13 T cell receptor beta chains were all obtained from the same sample, sequenced in a study of blood T cell repertoires in COVID-19. TCRdb keeps only in-frame clones here, not all; method: immunoSEQ multiplex PCR. The profile shows roughly 42,000 clones, roughly nine tenths of them singletons. The material sequenced was peripheral blood. These receptor sequences come from a human donor in a cohort sampled during active COVID-19.

This clone was observed a few times. V usage is TRBV6-6 and J usage is TRBJ1-5; D may be TRBD1 (6 bases). The CDR3 loop spans 16 amino acids. Germline V CDR1 and CDR2: MNHNY, SVGAGI (reference sequence). V was shortened by 5 bases and J by 0 bases, with 14 bases between the two germline ends. CDR3 residues: CASSRGGADSNQPQHF. The CDR3 DNA reads TGTGCCAGCAGTCGAGGGGGGGCGGATAGCAATCAGCCCCAGCATTTT.

The genes are TRBV24-1 and TRBJ2-5; D is unresolved. V was trimmed by 9 bases and J by 2 bases, leaving 9 bases between them. The CDR3 contains 12 residues. Germline assignment: CDR1 KGHDR and CDR2 SFDVKD. As DNA, the CDR3 is TGTGCCACCCCGTCTAGTCAAGAGACCCAGTACTTC. As protein: CATPSSQETQYF.

The rearrangement uses TRBV20-1 and TRBJ2-3; a weak D match, TRBD2 (7 bases). The CDR3 has 18 amino acids. The V end was cut by 3 bases, the J end by 2 bases, with 24 bases between. Germline V lookup: CDR1 DFQATT, CDR2 SNEGSKA (reference sequence). CDR3: CSASVWETRGGVTDTQYF. The CDR3 DNA sequence: TGCAGTGCTAGTGTTTGGGAGACTAGGGGGGGGGTCACAGATACGCAGTATTTT.

The V gene is TRBV30, the J gene TRBJ2-1; D gene ambiguous. Germline CDR1 reads GTSNPN; CDR2 reads SVGIG (reference sequence). CDR3 length: 17 residues. Between the trimmed V and J ends, which lost 2 bases and 6 bases, there was a span of 23 bases. CDR3 region: CAWSPPLLLRLTNEQFF. The CDR3 region has the DNA TGTGCCTGGAGTCCCCCCCTATTGTTACGCCTAACCAATGAGCAGTTCTTC.

This chain uses TRBV5-4 with TRBJ2-5, with D perhaps matching TRBD2 (6 bases). Germline loops: CDR1 SGHNT, CDR2 YYREEE (reference sequence). The CDR3 is 13 residues long. V lost 4 bases and J 5 bases, leaving 12 bases between the germline ends. CDR3 loop: CASSLPGVETQYF. CDR3 DNA sequence: TGTGCCAGCAGCCTCCCGGGGGTCGAGACCCAGTACTTC.

V is TRBV6-5 and J is TRBJ1-5; the D gene is possibly TRBD1 (6 bases). The CDR3 has 14 amino acids. The V and J ends lost 5 bases and 3 bases respectively, with 11 bases between them. Germline V CDR1 and CDR2: MNHEY, SVGAGI. CDR3 sequence reads: CASSLTGANQPQHF. The CDR3 region has the DNA TGTGCCAGCAGTCTGACAGGAGCCAATCAGCCCCAGCATTTT.

The rearrangement joins TRBV12-5 to TRBJ1-5, with D perhaps matching TRBD1 (6 bases). Germline CDR1 LGHNT, CDR2 FRNRAP. The CDR3 totals 19 residues. Trimming removed 5 bases at V and 1 base at J, with 24 bases between. CDR3 bases: TGTGCTAGTGGTATGAACCTCAGGGCCGTAGGGGGAAGCAATCAGCCCCAGCATTTT. It yields the protein CASGMNLRAVGGSNQPQHF.

A few counts support this clone. The chain carries TRBV29-1 and TRBJ2-3; 11 bases are shared with TRBD2. The CDR3 is 16 amino acids. Per the germline V gene, CDR1 is SQVTM and CDR2 is ANQGSEA. The ends lost 4 bases at V and 0 bases at J; junction bases unmatched: 6. The CDR3 protein is CSVGGPSGRSTDTQYF. The CDR3 nucleotides are TGCAGCGTTGGAGGGCCTAGCGGGAGGAGCACAGATACGCAGTATTTT.

The gene calls are TRBV5-3 and TRBJ2-1; 12 bases are a match to TRBD2. TRBV5-3 counts as an open reading frame of uncertain function. Unmatched junction bases numbered 10, after V lost 4 bases and J lost 5 bases. The CDR3 runs to 17 residues. CDR3 in DNA: TGTGCCAGAAGCCCTACCGGACTAGCGGGACCAAACAATGAGCAGTTCTTC. Translated, it gives CARSPTGLAGPNNEQFF.

This clone was seen more than once but under ten times. V gene TRBV19 combines with J gene TRBJ1-5; TRBD1 might be the D (6 bases). Germline CDR1 is LNHDA and CDR2 is SQIVND (reference sequence). This CDR3 region has 15 residues. Trimming took off 3 bases at V and 7 bases at J, with 16 bases between the two ends. The CDR3 here is CASSMASGGPQPQHF. In DNA, the CDR3 is TGTGCCAGTAGTATGGCGTCGGGGGGGCCGCAGCCCCAGCATTTT.

V is TRBV10-2 and J is TRBJ1-5; D not certain. The length of the CDR3 is 13 residues. The germline CDR1 and CDR2 sequences are WSHSY and SAAADI. With 8 bases removed from V and 0 bases from J, the gap between germline ends came to 8 bases. CDR3 in amino acids: CASARYSNQPQHF. The DNA of the CDR3 is TGCGCCAGCGCACGGTATAGCAATCAGCCCCAGCATTTT.

This clone was seen a handful of times. The rearrangement joins TRBV19 to TRBJ2-3; 9 positions agree with TRBD2. Germline assignment: CDR1 LNHDA and CDR2 SQIVND (reference sequence). The CDR3 is 15 amino acids. V gave up 5 bases and J gave up 2 bases; unmatched junction bases: 5. The CDR3 sequence: CASSPVAGATDTQYF. In DNA form, the CDR3 reads TGTGCCAGTAGTCCCGTAGCGGGGGCCACAGATACGCAGTATTTT.

The chain carries TRBV10-1 and TRBJ2-7; 8 nucleotides agree with TRBD2. The trim removed 1 base at V and 6 bases at J, leaving 11 bases unmatched. The germline V gene has CDR1 WNHNN and CDR2 SYGVQD (reference sequence). The CDR3 covers 16 residues. This CDR3 is CASSECFAGGPGEQYF. The CDR3 region has the DNA TGCGCCAGCAGTGAGTGCTTTGCGGGAGGCCCCGGCGAGCAGTACTTC.